This entry lists 4 T cell receptor beta chains sequenced from one sample in a study of T cells after somatic rescue of genetic block (dated by TCRdb to 2018 to 2020). Receptor libraries were prepared by the immunoSEQ multiplex PCR assay. As stored in TCRdb, this immuneACCESS dataset retains in-frame rearrangements with V and J assigned. A fraction of the clones does not appear; measured against another copy, unresolved V genes explain less than half of the discrepancy, and the remainder lacks a known reason. The sample contains roughly 65,000 clones, around 90% of them found a single time. Of the sample, around 3% falls within the top ten clones. Sequenced input: peripheral blood mononuclear cells (PBMCs). Receptors were obtained from a man in his forties or fifties.

V and J are TRBV28 and TRBJ2-6; 7 bases are shared with TRBD2. The CDR3 totals 15 residues. The germline V gene has CDR1 MDHEN and CDR2 SYDVKM. V lost 8 bases and J lost 3; bases outside the gene matches: 7. CDR3 amino acids: CASGDYGFGANVLTF. The CDR3 DNA follows: TGTGCCAGCGGGGACTATGGATTTGGGGCCAACGTCCTGACTTTC.

This clone was seen only a few times. The chain employs TRBV18 and TRBJ1-5; D is unclear. The CDR3 runs 12 residues. Deletions cut 3 bases from V and 4 bases from J, with 4 bases between. Germline values: CDR1 KGHSH, CDR2 LQKENI. CDR3 in DNA: TGTGCCAGCTCACCCGGAAATCAGCCCCAGCATTTT. Translation: CASSPGNQPQHF.

V and J are TRBV6-5 and TRBJ2-7; TRBD1 matches at 8 bases. The CDR3 extends over 15 amino acids. V lost 8 bases and J lost 5; bases outside the gene matches: 14. CDR1 and CDR2 from the germline V gene are MNHEY and SVGAGI. The CDR3 DNA reads TGTGCCAGCGCTCCCCGCCAGGGGGCAGGACACGAGCAGTACTTC. Translating it yields CASAPRQGAGHEQYF.

V gene TRBV6-1 combines with J gene TRBJ2-5, with D perhaps TRBD2 (6 bases). The CDR3 runs to 14 residues. Germline V gives CDR1 MNHNS, CDR2 SASEGT. The ends were cut back, 7 bases at V and 7 bases at J, with 19 bases in the middle. The CDR3 loop is CASNRNSGPATQYF. The CDR3 DNA reads as TGTGCCAGCAACCGAAATAGCGGCCCCGCGACCCAGTACTTC.